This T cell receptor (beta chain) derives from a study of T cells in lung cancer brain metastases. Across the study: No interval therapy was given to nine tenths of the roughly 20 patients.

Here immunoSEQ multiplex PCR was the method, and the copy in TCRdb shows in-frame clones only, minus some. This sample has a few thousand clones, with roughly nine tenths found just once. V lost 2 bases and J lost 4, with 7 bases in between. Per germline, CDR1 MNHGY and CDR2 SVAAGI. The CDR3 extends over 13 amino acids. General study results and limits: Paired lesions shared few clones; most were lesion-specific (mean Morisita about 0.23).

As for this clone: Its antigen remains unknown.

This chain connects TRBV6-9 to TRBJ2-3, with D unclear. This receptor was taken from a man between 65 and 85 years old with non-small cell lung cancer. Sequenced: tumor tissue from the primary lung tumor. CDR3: CASSYGDADTQYF. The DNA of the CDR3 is TGTGCCAGCAGTTATGGGGATGCAGATACGCAGTATTTT.